These 10 T cell receptor beta chains came from one sample sequenced in a study of sequential checkpoint blockade in melanoma. Clones were sequenced by immunoSEQ multiplex PCR, and TCRdb holds only the in-frame ones, with some missing. The sample holds several thousand clones, over 45% seen once. Treatment in this sample: randomized to nivolumab then ipilimumab (arm A) or the reverse (arm B). This specimen was CD8+ T cells sorted from blood (inferred from file names), taken from a patient given nivolumab and ipilimumab in sequence. The receptor set was obtained from a human donor with melanoma.

This chain uses TRBV27 with TRBJ1-6; 8 bases map to TRBD1. Germline V gene lookup returns CDR1 MNHEY and CDR2 SMNVEV (reference sequence). This CDR3 has 13 residues. The V gene end was trimmed by 6 bases and the J gene end by 7 bases; junction bases not matched to a gene: 2. The chain's CDR3 is CASRTGENSPLHF. CDR3 nucleotides: TGTGCCAGCAGGACAGGGGAAAATTCACCCCTCCACTTT.

The gene calls are TRBV6-5 and TRBJ2-7, with 7 positions matching TRBD2. The trim removed 2 bases at V and 7 bases at J, leaving 11 bases unmatched. CDR1 and CDR2 from the germline V gene are MNHEY and SVGAGI. The CDR3 loop spans 15 amino acids. The CDR3: CASSYEGLPAEEQYF. The CDR3 nucleotides are TGTGCCAGCAGTTACGAGGGACTACCAGCGGAGGAGCAGTACTTC.

The V gene is TRBV7-9, the J gene TRBJ2-7; TRBD1 matches 7 bases. With V trimmed by 3 bases and J by 2 bases, 7 bases remained unmatched. The CDR3 is made up of 15 amino acids. Germline V gene lookup returns CDR1 SEHNR and CDR2 FQNEAQ (reference sequence). The CDR3 is CASSLERTGTYEQYF. The CDR3 DNA reads as TGTGCCAGCAGCTTGGAACGGACAGGTACCTACGAGCAGTACTTC.

The rearrangement uses TRBV5-5 and TRBJ2-7, with D perhaps TRBD1 (6 bases). V was pared by 4 bases and J by 3 bases, with 17 bases between. The germline V gene encodes CDR1 SGHKS and CDR2 YYEKEE (reference sequence). CDR3 size: 15 residues. This CDR3 is CASSQQGDNYYEQYF. The CDR3 DNA follows: TGTGCCAGCAGCCAGCAAGGGGACAACTACTACGAGCAGTACTTC.

The chain is built from TRBV18 and TRBJ2-2, with 7 bases fitting TRBD2. The V segment lost 6 bases and the J segment 1 base; nucleotides outside the gene matches: 5. CDR1 is KGHSH, CDR2 LQKENI, per germline. The CDR3 covers 15 residues. CDR3 in DNA: TGTGCCAGCTCCTCGTTAGCGGGGAACACCGGGGAGCTGTTTTTT. This codes for CASSSLAGNTGELFF. The whole variable domain, filled in from reference TRBV18 and TRBJ2-2, reads NAGVMQNPRHLVRRRGQEARLRCSPMKGHSHVYWYRQLPEEGLKFMVYLQKENIIDESGMPKERFSAEFPKEGPSILRIQQVVRGDSAAYFCASSSLAGNTGELFFGEGSRLTVL.

This clone was recorded a few times. The chain recombines TRBV6-5 with TRBJ2-2; 8 bases fit TRBD2. The CDR3 runs 15 residues. V shed 6 bases and J 10 bases; nucleotides not matched to a gene: 13. Germline V gives CDR1 MNHEY, CDR2 SVGAGI. For the CDR3, the DNA is TGTGCCAGCAGCCCCTTCGGGGAGCGGGAGAAGGAGCTGTTTTTT. This sequence encodes CASSPFGEREKELFF.

The chain joins TRBV27 to TRBJ1-4; tentative D call: TRBD1 (5 bases). This CDR3 region has 13 residues. V shed 3 bases and J shed 6 bases, with 8 bases lying between them. Germline V gene sequence: CDR1 MNHEY, CDR2 SMNVEV (reference sequence). The chain's CDR3 is CASSLEGDEKLFF. CDR3 DNA sequence: TGTGCCAGCAGTTTGGAAGGGGATGAAAAACTGTTTTTT. The full variable domain, with the rest looked up from reference TRBV27 and TRBJ1-4, is EAQVTQNPRYLITVTGKKLTVTCSQNMNHEYMSWYRQDPGLGLRQIYYSMNVEVTDKGDVPEGYKVSRKEKRNFPLILESPSPNQTSLYFCASSLEGDEKLFFGSGTQLSVL.

This clone was seen more than once but under ten times. This chain joins TRBV7-9 and TRBJ2-7, with D possibly TRBD1 on 6 matching bases. Germline V lookup: CDR1 SEHNR, CDR2 FQNEAQ (reference sequence). CDR3 size: 14 residues. The V gene lost 5 bases and the J gene lost 6 bases, with 17 bases spanning the gap. The CDR3 reads CASSPAEGHGEQYF. CDR3 bases: TGTGCCAGCAGCCCAGCCGAGGGACACGGCGAGCAGTACTTC.

CDR3 region: CASSAPHRGPNTGELFF. The CDR3 nucleotides read TGTGCCAGCAGCGCACCTCACAGGGGGCCGAACACCGGGGAGCTGTTTTTT. This chain uses TRBV9 with TRBJ2-2; 9 bases line up with TRBD1. CDR1 is SGDLS and CDR2 is YYNGEE in the germline V gene. The CDR3 extends over 17 amino acids. V lost 3 bases, J lost 0 bases, and 6 bases stayed unmatched. The full variable domain, in which reference TRBV9 and TRBJ2-2 provide the parts outside the CDR3, is DSGVTQTPKHLITATGQRVTLRCSPRSGDLSVYWYQQSLDQGLQFLIQYYNGEERAKGNILERFSAQQFPDLHSELNLSSLELGDSALYFCASSAPHRGPNTGELFFGEGSRLTVL.

This clone was picked up a small number of times. V is TRBV11-2 and J is TRBJ1-2; 7 positions match TRBD1. CDR1 is SGHAT, CDR2 FQNNGV, per germline. The CDR3 length is 14 residues. With V trimmed by 5 bases and J by 4 bases, 7 bases remained unmatched. The CDR3 DNA sequence: TGTGCCAGCAGCCGTCAGGGGGTGGGCTATGGCTACACCTTC. Residues: CASSRQGVGYGYTF.